This paragraph covers one T cell receptor beta chain sequence. The antigen is unknown. The protocol was immunoSEQ multiplex PCR, while the TCRdb copy is restricted to in-frame clones and leaves out a portion. The sample yields about 72,000 clones, more than 65% seen once. The data were taken from a study of OX40 agonist ivuxolimab in advanced cancers. Study context: The study gave patients intravenous ivuxolimab at 0.01 to 10 mg/kg every 2 weeks. Partial responses occurred in Three dose-escalation patients, one with hepatocellular carcinoma and two with cutaneous melanoma. Study results and limitations: CD4+ and CD8+ blood T cells expanded clonally by week 6 at 0.1 to 3.0 mg/kg.

The study sampled blood at baseline, cycle 4 day 1, and cycle 7 day 1. The source is an adult with an advanced solid tumor such as melanoma, head and neck, liver or kidney cancer. Specimen: CD4+ or CD8+ T cells sorted from blood, collected in a trial of the OX40 agonist ivuxolimab.

The CDR3 is CASRDRVSTDTQYF. For the CDR3, the DNA is TGTGCCAGCAGGGACAGAGTTAGCACAGATACGCAGTATTTT. The V call is TRBV6-1, the J call TRBJ2-3, with TRBD1 as a possible D gene (6 bases). V was cut by 6 bases and J by 0 bases, with 10 bases left in between. In germline, CDR1 is MNHNS, CDR2 SASEGT. The CDR3 loop spans 14 amino acids.